This T cell receptor beta chain was recorded in a study of T cells after yellow fever vaccination. General study results and limits: Booster sampling recovered most clones from primary vaccination (roughly 96% CD4, approximately 90% CD8). The secondary response was weaker, and its peak arrived faster, on day 5 versus 15.

In this sample, this clonotype turned up many times. Its matching antigen is unknown. The CDR3 spans 14 residues. V trimming: 4 bases; J trimming: 1 base; junction bases outside the gene matches: 3. Germline lookup yields CDR1 SGHRS and CDR2 YFSETQ. TCRdb reprocessed the 5' RACE reads with MiXCR, giving one entry per CDR3 protein. The data contain roughly 260,000 distinct CDR3 sequences, around 13% of them singletons. This clonotype originated in a man aged 25-40 years who received the YFV17D yellow fever vaccine. The chain is built from TRBV5-1 and TRBJ2-5; 8 bases are shared with TRBD2. This material consisted of CD4+ T cells sorted from PBMCs, taken 45 days after the yellow fever booster vaccination. The CDR3 DNA sequence: TGCGCCAGCAGCCCCGGGACTAGCCAAGAGACCCAGTACTTC. This codes for CASSPGTSQETQYF.